This TCR beta chain was found in a study of beta chain features in type 1 diabetes. Every bit of the isolated RNA underwent reverse transcription, so sequencing read expressed TCRB transcripts. Using immunoSEQ multiplex PCR, the repertoire was profiled, and TCRdb retains in-frame clones only, with some absent. The sample includes roughly 130,000 clones, about 9.2% seen only once; the top ten take 0.68%. This clone was observed a few times. The antigen remains unidentified. Losses at the gene ends were 3 bases for V and 6 bases for J; bases not matched to a gene: 6. The CDR3 sequence is 15 residues long. Germline V CDR1 and CDR2: LGHNA, YNFKEQ. Broader study findings: Whether TCRB rearrangement is influenced by HLA type was left unresolved in this analysis. PCR might show a preference for shorter templates, equally across patients and controls. In the patient group, naive, central memory and Treg TCRB repertoires seemed more alike than in the healthy donor group.

Material: central memory CD4+ T cells from blood. The V and J genes are TRBV4-2 and TRBJ2-1, with 9 nucleotides matching TRBD2. The clonotype comes from a man between 18 and 29 years old in good health. The CDR3: CASSQLSGSLNEQFF. The CDR3 region has the DNA TGTGCCAGCAGCCAGCTTAGCGGGAGCCTCAATGAGCAGTTCTTC.